A selection of T cell receptor beta chains follows, all from one sample in a study of T cell changes during pregnancy in multiple sclerosis. This table comes from immunoSEQ multiplex PCR, and its TCRdb copy is limited to in-frame clones, with some not included. The sample lists about 40,000 clones; 89% were seen once. Sequencing used CD4+ T cells from peripheral blood mononuclear cells, obtained in the first trimester of pregnancy. These receptors were taken from a female donor with multiple sclerosis, enrolled in a pregnancy study. Each CDR3 is given without its conserved first and last residue. A D gene is named only where the DNA matches it firmly. For some rows the clone size is stated as once, few or many, or as a class when expanded; others skip it.

>-|TRBV18|TRBJ2-5|-
ASSTANQETQY
>-|TRBV5-6|TRBJ1-2|TRBD1
ASSPGQGVYGYT
>-|TRBV30|TRBJ2-3|-
AWHRRGTDTQY
>-|TRBV5-4|TRBJ1-6|-
ASSLAPDTTSPLH
>-|TRBV6-5|TRBJ1-1|-
ASSYSLGAHTEAF
>-|TRBV5-6|TRBJ2-4|-
ASSLAPGRWALAKNIQY
>-|TRBV7-8|TRBJ2-2|-
ASSQGTDGTGELF
>-|TRBV7-2|TRBJ1-1|TRBD1
ASSPPGTVNTEAF
>-|TRBV7-6|TRBJ2-7|-
ASSSRGSTYEQY
>-|TRBV28|TRBJ1-5|-
ASSFWGVRSNQPQH
>-|TRBV28|TRBJ2-7|-
ASSLYWDSYYEQY
>once|TRBV30|TRBJ2-1|TRBD2
AWSATPGLANEQF
>few|TRBV20-1|TRBJ1-3|-
SARTGNTIY
>few|TRBV7-2|TRBJ2-3|-
ASSRRAGPWDTQY
>-|TRBV28|TRBJ2-7|-
ASSGGGRGVGEQY
>-|TRBV19|TRBJ1-4|-
ASSDQGYEKLF
>-|TRBV28|TRBJ1-4|-
ASSSPRGGSEKLF
>-|TRBV13|TRBJ2-4|TRBD1
ASSQDRVAKNIQY
>-|TRBV4-3|TRBJ2-5|TRBD2
ASSLRLAGGETQY
>-|TRBV30|TRBJ1-2|-
AWRDSYGYT
>-|TRBV7-2|TRBJ1-4|TRBD1
ASSSGQANEKLF
>-|TRBV5-4|TRBJ2-7|TRBD1
ASSRGQDPYEQY
>-|TRBV7-2|TRBJ1-2|-
ASSLVPTGPSFYGYT
>-|TRBV12-5|TRBJ2-2|-
ASGGAVNTGELF
>-|TRBV7-2|TRBJ2-7|TRBD2
ASSLDPAGGPDYEQY
>-|TRBV19|TRBJ2-7|TRBD1
ASTPGQGAPYEQY
>-|TRBV7-7|TRBJ1-2|-
ASSLAFYGYT
>few|TRBV18|TRBJ2-1|-
ASSAKQEYNEQF
>-|TRBV10-3|TRBJ2-1|TRBD1
AISGRQGAGNEQF
>-|TRBV19|TRBJ1-5|-
ASIPIPGGNQPQH
>-|TRBV28|TRBJ2-3|-
ASTEGAGRTDTQY
>-|TRBV10-3|TRBJ2-1|TRBD2
AIRPGLAFNEQF
>-|TRBV30|TRBJ1-2|-
AWSVGGSYGYT
>once|TRBV28|TRBJ1-5|TRBD1
ASSRGTGGQPQH
>-|TRBV11-1|TRBJ1-1|-
ASSRQNTEAF
>-|TRBV30|TRBJ2-3|-
AWNSGTDTQY
>-|TRBV4-1|TRBJ2-7|TRBD2
ASSLLTGMSGKFYEQY
>-|TRBV7-9|TRBJ2-1|-
ASSFSRGNEQF
>-|TRBV13|TRBJ1-1|-
ASSSRAARDTEAF
>-|TRBV30|TRBJ1-2|TRBD1
ARPLTGGNGYT
>-|TRBV21-1|TRBJ1-5|-
ASRKQTDIASRDRGNQPQH
>-|TRBV21-1|TRBJ1-2|-
ASSINRDGYT
>once|TRBV27|TRBJ2-7|TRBD2
ASSNDGRAYEQY
>-|TRBV7-9|TRBJ1-4|-
ASSRKGASNEKLF
>once|TRBV6-6|TRBJ1-3|-
ASSYSGDSGNTIY
>-|TRBV6-6|TRBJ2-7|TRBD1
ASSSVGDRGYEQY
>-|TRBV7-2|TRBJ2-7|TRBD1
ASSSWDRVSEQY
>-|TRBV2|TRBJ2-1|TRBD2
AGKTSGTYNEQF
>-|TRBV5-1|TRBJ1-4|-
ASRGPINEKLF
>-|TRBV18|TRBJ1-5|TRBD1
ASSPTGTGENQPQH
>-|TRBV11-2|TRBJ1-1|-
ASSLDRVNTEAF
>-|TRBV12-2|TRBJ2-7|-
ASRFHRLAGAYEQY
>-|TRBV4-1|TRBJ1-1|-
ASSQDRRNTEAF
>few|TRBV6-6|TRBJ1-2|-
ASSYSSTDYT
>once|TRBV7-9|TRBJ2-5|TRBD2
ASSLTSGETQY
>-|TRBV7-2|TRBJ2-1|TRBD2
ASSLLAGIYNEQF
>-|TRBV14|TRBJ1-1|TRBD1
ATKQGLNTEAF
>-|TRBV6-4|TRBJ2-1|TRBD2
ASSDPLTSTNEQF